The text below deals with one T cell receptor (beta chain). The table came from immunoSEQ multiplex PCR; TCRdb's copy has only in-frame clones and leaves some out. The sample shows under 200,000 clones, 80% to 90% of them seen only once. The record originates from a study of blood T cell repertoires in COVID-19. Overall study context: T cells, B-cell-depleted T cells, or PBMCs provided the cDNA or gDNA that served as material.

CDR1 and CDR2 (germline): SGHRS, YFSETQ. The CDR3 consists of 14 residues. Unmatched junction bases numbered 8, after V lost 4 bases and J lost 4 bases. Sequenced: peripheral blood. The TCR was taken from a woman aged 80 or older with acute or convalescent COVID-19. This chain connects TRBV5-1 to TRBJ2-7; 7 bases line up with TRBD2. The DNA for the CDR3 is TGCGCCAGCAGCCGAGGCCTAGCGGTGTACGAGCAGTACTTC. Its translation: CASSRGLAVYEQYF.